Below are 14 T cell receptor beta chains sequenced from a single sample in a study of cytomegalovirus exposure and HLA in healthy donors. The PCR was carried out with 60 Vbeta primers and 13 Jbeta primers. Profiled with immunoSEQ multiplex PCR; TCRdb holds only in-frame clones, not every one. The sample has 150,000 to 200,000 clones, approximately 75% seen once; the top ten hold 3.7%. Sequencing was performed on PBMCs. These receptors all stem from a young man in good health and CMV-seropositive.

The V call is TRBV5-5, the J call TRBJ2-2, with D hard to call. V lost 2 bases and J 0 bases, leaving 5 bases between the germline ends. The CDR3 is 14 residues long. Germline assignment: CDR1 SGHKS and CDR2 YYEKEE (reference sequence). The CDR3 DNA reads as TGTGCCAGCAGCTTCTCCTCGAACACCGGGGAGCTGTTTTTT. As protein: CASSFSSNTGELFF. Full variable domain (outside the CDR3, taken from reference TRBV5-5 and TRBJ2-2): DAGVTQSPTHLIKTRGQQVTLRCSPISGHKSVSWYQQVLGQGPQFIFQYYEKEERGRGNFPDRFSARQFPNYSSELNVNALLLGDSALYLCASSFSSNTGELFFGEGSRLTVL.

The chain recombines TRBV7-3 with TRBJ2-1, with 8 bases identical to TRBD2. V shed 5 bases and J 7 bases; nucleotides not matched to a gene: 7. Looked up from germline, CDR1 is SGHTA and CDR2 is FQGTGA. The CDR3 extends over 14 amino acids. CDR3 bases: TGTGCCAGCAGCCGGGGGGGTAGCAGGAATGAGCAGTTCTTC. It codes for CASSRGGSRNEQFF.

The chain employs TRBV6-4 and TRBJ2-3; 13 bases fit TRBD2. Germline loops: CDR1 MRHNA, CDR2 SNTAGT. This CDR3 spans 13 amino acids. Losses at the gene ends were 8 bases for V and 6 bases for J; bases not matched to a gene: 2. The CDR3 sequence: CASSGLAGDTQYF. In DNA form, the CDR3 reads TGTGCCAGCTCGGGACTAGCGGGGGATACGCAGTATTTT.

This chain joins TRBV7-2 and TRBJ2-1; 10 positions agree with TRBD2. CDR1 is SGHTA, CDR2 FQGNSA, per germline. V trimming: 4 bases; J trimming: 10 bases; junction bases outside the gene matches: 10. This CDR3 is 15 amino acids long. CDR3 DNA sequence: TGTGCCAGCAGCTCAAGAGAGCGGGGGGGATTAGAGCAGTTCTTC. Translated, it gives CASSSRERGGLEQFF.

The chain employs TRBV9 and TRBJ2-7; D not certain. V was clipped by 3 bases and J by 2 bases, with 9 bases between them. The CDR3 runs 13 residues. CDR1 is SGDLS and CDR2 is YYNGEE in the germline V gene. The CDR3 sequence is CASSDSQTYEQYF. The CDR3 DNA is TGTGCCAGCAGCGACAGCCAAACCTACGAGCAGTACTTC. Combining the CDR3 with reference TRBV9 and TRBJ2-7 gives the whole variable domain DSGVTQTPKHLITATGQRVTLRCSPRSGDLSVYWYQQSLDQGLQFLIQYYNGEERAKGNILERFSAQQFPDLHSELNLSSLELGDSALYFCASSDSQTYEQYFGPGTRLTVT.

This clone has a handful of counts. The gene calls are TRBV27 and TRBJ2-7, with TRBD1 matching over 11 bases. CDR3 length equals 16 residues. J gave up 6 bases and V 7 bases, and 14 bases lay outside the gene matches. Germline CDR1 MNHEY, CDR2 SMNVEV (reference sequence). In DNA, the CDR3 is TGTGCCAGCATCCCCTGGGGGACAGGGGGGTCCCTCGAGCAGTACTTC. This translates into CASIPWGTGGSLEQYF.

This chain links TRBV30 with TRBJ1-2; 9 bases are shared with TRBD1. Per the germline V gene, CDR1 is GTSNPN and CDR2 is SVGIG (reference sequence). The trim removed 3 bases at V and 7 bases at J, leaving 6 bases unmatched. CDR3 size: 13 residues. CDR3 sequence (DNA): TGTGCCTGGAGGGGACAGGGAAATCGTGGCTACACCTTC. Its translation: CAWRGQGNRGYTF.

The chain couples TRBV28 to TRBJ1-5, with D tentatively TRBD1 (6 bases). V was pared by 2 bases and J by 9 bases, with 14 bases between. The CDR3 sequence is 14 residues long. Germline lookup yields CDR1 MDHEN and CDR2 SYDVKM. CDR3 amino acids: CASSLKNRVLPQHF. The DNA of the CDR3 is TGTGCCAGCAGTTTAAAGAACAGGGTGTTGCCCCAGCATTTT.

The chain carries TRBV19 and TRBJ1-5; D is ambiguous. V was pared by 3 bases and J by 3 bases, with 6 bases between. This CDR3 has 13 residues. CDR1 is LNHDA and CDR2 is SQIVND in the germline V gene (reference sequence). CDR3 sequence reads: CASSITHNQPQHF. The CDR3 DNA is TGTGCCAGTAGTATTACTCACAATCAGCCCCAGCATTTT.

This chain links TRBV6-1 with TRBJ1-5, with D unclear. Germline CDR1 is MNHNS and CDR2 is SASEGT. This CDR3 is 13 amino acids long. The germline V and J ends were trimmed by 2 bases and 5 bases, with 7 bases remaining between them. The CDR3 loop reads CASSETGYQPQHF. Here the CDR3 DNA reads TGTGCCAGCAGTGAAACGGGTTATCAGCCCCAGCATTTT.

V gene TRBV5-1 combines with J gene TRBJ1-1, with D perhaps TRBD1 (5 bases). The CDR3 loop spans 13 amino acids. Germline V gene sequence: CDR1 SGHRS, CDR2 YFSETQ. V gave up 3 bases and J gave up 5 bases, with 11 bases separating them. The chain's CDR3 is CASSSDSATEAFF. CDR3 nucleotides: TGCGCCAGCAGCTCTGACAGTGCAACTGAAGCTTTCTTT.

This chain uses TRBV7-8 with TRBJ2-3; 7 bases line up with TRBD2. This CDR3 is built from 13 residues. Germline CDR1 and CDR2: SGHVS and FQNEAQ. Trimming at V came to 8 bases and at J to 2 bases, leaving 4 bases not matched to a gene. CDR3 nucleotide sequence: TGTGCCAGCGGACTAGGGGACACAGATACGCAGTATTTT. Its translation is CASGLGDTDTQYF.

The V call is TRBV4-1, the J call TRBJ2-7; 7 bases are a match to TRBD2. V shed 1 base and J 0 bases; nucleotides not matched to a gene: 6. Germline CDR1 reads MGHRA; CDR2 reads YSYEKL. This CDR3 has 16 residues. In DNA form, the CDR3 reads TGCGCCAGCAGCCAAGCCCTGGGGGGGAGCTCCTACGAGCAGTACTTC. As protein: CASSQALGGSSYEQYF.

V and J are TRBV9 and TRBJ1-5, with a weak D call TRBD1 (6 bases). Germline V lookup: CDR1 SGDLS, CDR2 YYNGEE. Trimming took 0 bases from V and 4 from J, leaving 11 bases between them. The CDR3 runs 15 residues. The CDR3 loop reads CASSVDPGTNQPQHF. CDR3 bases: TGTGCCAGCAGCGTAGATCCGGGGACAAATCAGCCCCAGCATTTT.